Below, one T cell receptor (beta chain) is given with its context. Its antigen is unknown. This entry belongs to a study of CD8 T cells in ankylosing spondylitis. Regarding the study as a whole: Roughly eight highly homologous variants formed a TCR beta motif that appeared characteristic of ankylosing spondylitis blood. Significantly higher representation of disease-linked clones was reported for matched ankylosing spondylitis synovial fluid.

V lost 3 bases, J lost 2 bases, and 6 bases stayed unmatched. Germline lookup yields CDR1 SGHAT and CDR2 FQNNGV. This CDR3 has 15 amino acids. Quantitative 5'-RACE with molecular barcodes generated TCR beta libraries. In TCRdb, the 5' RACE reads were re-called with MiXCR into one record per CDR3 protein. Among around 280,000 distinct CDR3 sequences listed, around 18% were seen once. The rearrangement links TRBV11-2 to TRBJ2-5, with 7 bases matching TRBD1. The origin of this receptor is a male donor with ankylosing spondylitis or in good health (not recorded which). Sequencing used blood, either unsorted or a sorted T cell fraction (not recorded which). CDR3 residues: CASSFPTGVQETQYF. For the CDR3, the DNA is TGTGCCAGCAGCTTTCCTACAGGGGTTCAAGAGACCCAGTACTTC.